The 21 T cell receptor beta chains below come from one sample, sequenced in a study of blood T cell repertoires in COVID-19. The repertoire was sequenced with immunoSEQ multiplex PCR; TCRdb's copy has only in-frame clones and lacks some. The sample has 350,000 to 450,000 clones; 90% to 95% are singletons. The specimen sequenced was PBMCs or T cells enriched from blood (not recorded which). The receptors shown here come from a woman aged 40 to 55 who had been exposed to COVID-19.

DNA for the CDR3: TGTGCCAGTAGTAGGACAGGGGGTAGAACCTACGAGCAGTACTTC. Its protein is CASSRTGGRTYEQYF. The chain employs TRBV19 and TRBJ2-7, with 10 positions matching TRBD1. V shed 4 bases, J shed 2 bases, and the junction held 5 bases outside the gene matches. From germline, CDR1 is LNHDA and CDR2 SQIVND (reference sequence). The CDR3 extends over 15 amino acids. Combining the CDR3 with reference TRBV19 and TRBJ2-7 gives the whole variable domain DGGITQSPKYLFRKEGQNVTLSCEQNLNHDAMYWYRQDPGQGLRLIYYSQIVNDFQKGDIAEGYSVSREKKESFPLTVTSAQKNPTAFYLCASSRTGGRTYEQYFGPGTRLTVT.

V usage is TRBV30 and J usage is TRBJ1-1; D perhaps matches TRBD1 (5 bases). This CDR3 has 15 residues. Germline lookup yields CDR1 GTSNPN and CDR2 SVGIG (reference sequence). Trimming removed 4 bases at V and 5 bases at J, with 20 bases between. The CDR3 protein is CAWKEWGVGRTEAFF. The CDR3 DNA reads TGTGCCTGGAAAGAATGGGGCGTCGGACGAACTGAAGCTTTCTTT.

This rearrangement joins TRBV27 to TRBJ1-4; perhaps TRBD1 as D (5 bases). Trimming cost V 5 bases and J 3 bases, with 16 bases left between them. CDR1 and CDR2 from the germline V gene are MNHEY and SMNVEV (reference sequence). CDR3 size: 16 residues. CDR3 in DNA: TGTGCCAGCAGTCGAGAGGGGAGGGGAGCTAATGAAAAACTGTTTTTT. It specifies CASSREGRGANEKLFF. Full variable domain (outside the CDR3, taken from reference TRBV27 and TRBJ1-4): EAQVTQNPRYLITVTGKKLTVTCSQNMNHEYMSWYRQDPGLGLRQIYYSMNVEVTDKGDVPEGYKVSRKEKRNFPLILESPSPNQTSLYFCASSREGRGANEKLFFGSGTQLSVL.

This chain joins TRBV4-1 and TRBJ1-1; D might be TRBD1 (6 bases). The CDR3 spans 15 residues. The V gene lost 6 bases and the J gene lost 2 bases, with 16 bases spanning the gap. CDR1 is MGHRA, CDR2 YSYEKL, per germline. Written as DNA, the CDR3 is TGCGCCAGCAGATCCAAGGCAGGGGTAAACACTGAAGCTTTCTTT. This gives the protein CASRSKAGVNTEAFF.

The gene calls are TRBV29-1 and TRBJ1-1, with D perhaps TRBD1 (6 bases). V lost 7 bases to trimming and J lost 5 bases, with 20 bases between them. Germline lookup yields CDR1 SQVTM and CDR2 ANQGSEA. This CDR3 contains 14 residues. The CDR3 loop reads CSAGRGNAVTEAFF. The CDR3 nucleotides are TGCAGCGCCGGGAGGGGGAACGCTGTGACTGAAGCTTTCTTT.

This rearrangement joins TRBV6-5 to TRBJ2-5; no definite D call. V was trimmed by 4 bases and J by 3 bases, leaving 12 bases between them. The CDR3 extends over 14 amino acids. CDR1 is MNHEY, CDR2 SVGAGI, per germline. The CDR3: CASSLGPWEETQYF. The CDR3, as DNA: TGTGCCAGCAGTTTGGGCCCCTGGGAAGAGACCCAGTACTTC.

The gene calls are TRBV9 and TRBJ1-1; no reliable D call. CDR1 is SGDLS and CDR2 is YYNGEE in the germline V gene. The CDR3 has 16 residues. V was clipped by 1 base and J by 4 bases, with 17 bases between them. The chain's CDR3 is CASSVLNGASGTEAFF. Written as DNA, the CDR3 is TGTGCCAGCAGCGTACTCAACGGTGCAAGTGGCACTGAAGCTTTCTTT.

The J gene is TRBJ2-5, the V gene TRBV5-1; no reliable D call. From germline, CDR1 is SGHRS and CDR2 YFSETQ. This CDR3 contains 14 residues. V was trimmed by 0 bases and J by 2 bases, leaving 8 bases between them. The CDR3 loop reads CASSLAVTQETQYF. In nucleotides, the CDR3 is TGCGCCAGCAGCTTGGCCGTCACTCAAGAGACCCAGTACTTC.

The CDR3 region has the DNA TGTGCCAGTAGTGCCCGCAGGGAGGCCGGAAACACCATATATTTT. Translated: CASSARREAGNTIYF. The gene calls are TRBV19 and TRBJ1-3; D is possibly TRBD1 (5 bases). Germline V gene sequence: CDR1 LNHDA, CDR2 SQIVND (reference sequence). CDR3 size: 15 residues. V lost 5 bases and J lost 4, with 15 bases in between.

The J gene is TRBJ2-5, the V gene TRBV5-1, with D possibly TRBD1 on 6 matching bases. Germline V lookup: CDR1 SGHRS, CDR2 YFSETQ. With 3 bases removed from V and 1 base from J, the gap between germline ends came to 10 bases. This CDR3 spans 14 amino acids. The CDR3 nucleotides read TGCGCCAGCAGCTCAGGACAGATCCAAGAGACCCAGTACTTC. Protein sequence: CASSSGQIQETQYF.

The J gene is TRBJ2-5, the V gene TRBV28; no reliable D call. This CDR3 region has 11 residues. Germline V gives CDR1 MDHEN, CDR2 SYDVKM. V gave up 5 bases and J gave up 5 bases, with 6 bases separating them. CDR3 bases: TGTGCCAGCAGTACGGTCGAGACCCAGTACTTC. Translation gives CASSTVETQYF.

The chain links TRBV11-3 to TRBJ1-4; 11 bases agree with TRBD1. The germline V gene encodes CDR1 SGHNT and CDR2 YENEEA. V lost 2 bases and J lost 4; bases outside the gene matches: 3. This CDR3 is 16 amino acids long. Written as DNA, the CDR3 is TGTGCCAGCAGCTTATCCGGGACAGGGGGTAATGAAAAACTGTTTTTT. Its protein product is CASSLSGTGGNEKLFF.

In its sample, this clone was seen many times. The CDR3 loop is CAISESGTGPTGELFF. The CDR3 region has the DNA TGTGCCATCAGTGAGTCCGGGACAGGGCCCACCGGGGAGCTGTTTTTT. The V and J genes are TRBV10-3 and TRBJ2-2; TRBD1 matches 9 bases. From germline, CDR1 is ENHRY and CDR2 SYGVKD. With V trimmed by 0 bases and J by 4 bases, 3 bases remained unmatched. This CDR3 is 16 amino acids long.

The V and J genes are TRBV9 and TRBJ1-4; possible D gene TRBD1, 5 bases. V was clipped by 0 bases and J by 8 bases, with 14 bases between them. Germline CDR1 and CDR2: SGDLS and YYNGEE. The CDR3 is 15 residues long. The CDR3 spells CASSVGQSLGEKLFF. The CDR3 bases are TGTGCCAGCAGCGTAGGACAGTCCTTAGGAGAAAAACTGTTTTTT. Full variable domain (remainder filled in from reference TRBV9 and TRBJ1-4): DSGVTQTPKHLITATGQRVTLRCSPRSGDLSVYWYQQSLDQGLQFLIQYYNGEERAKGNILERFSAQQFPDLHSELNLSSLELGDSALYFCASSVGQSLGEKLFFGSGTQLSVL.

The chain has TRBV10-3 and TRBJ1-2; D is unresolved. CDR1 and CDR2 from the germline V gene are ENHRY and SYGVKD. V shed 0 bases and J shed 4 bases, with 18 bases lying between them. CDR3 length: 17 residues. CDR3 protein: CAISESGVPDRGYGYTF. Written as DNA, the CDR3 is TGTGCCATCAGTGAGTCTGGAGTACCGGACCGGGGCTATGGCTACACCTTC.

This chain links TRBV29-1 with TRBJ2-2, with 11 bases matching TRBD1. The germline CDR1 and CDR2 sequences are SQVTM and ANQGSEA. The CDR3 runs 14 residues. Unmatched junction bases numbered 6, after V lost 6 bases and J lost 6 bases. Written as DNA, the CDR3 is TGCAGCGTGAGGACAGGGGGCGCGCCCGGGGAGCTGTTTTTT. It codes for CSVRTGGAPGELFF.

V is TRBV15 and J is TRBJ1-1, with 8 nucleotides matching TRBD1. Germline CDR1 is LNHNV and CDR2 is YYDKDF (reference sequence). The J segment lost 10 bases and the V segment lost 3 bases, leaving 4 bases of the junction unmatched. This CDR3 spans 12 amino acids. CDR3 amino acids: CATSRDRVVAFF. The CDR3 region has the DNA TGTGCCACCAGCAGGGACAGGGTCGTAGCTTTCTTT.

This chain joins TRBV11-3 and TRBJ1-1; D unclear. The ends were cut back, 4 bases at V and 8 bases at J, with 8 bases in the middle. CDR3 length equals 11 residues. Germline CDR1 is SGHNT and CDR2 is YENEEA. CDR3 nucleotides: TGTGCCAGCAGCTCCACCAGGGAAGCTTTCTTT. Translated, it gives CASSSTREAFF. The full variable domain, with the rest looked up from reference TRBV11-3 and TRBJ1-1, is EAGVVQSPRYKIIEKKQPVAFWCNPISGHNTLYWYLQNLGQGPELLIRYENEEAVDDSQLPKDRFSAERLKGVDSTLKIQPAELGDSAVYLCASSSTREAFFGQGTRLTVV.

The rearrangement links TRBV6-5 to TRBJ1-3; no definite D call. The ends were cut back, 4 bases at V and 4 bases at J, with 5 bases in the middle. Germline assignment: CDR1 MNHEY and CDR2 SVGAGI. The CDR3 sequence is 12 residues long. The CDR3 DNA sequence: TGTGCCAGCAGTTCGTTCGGAAACACCATATATTTT. Translating gives CASSSFGNTIYF.

About this clone: The junction departs from the called germline gene at one end, perhaps through a read error. The rearrangement joins TRBV29-1 to TRBJ1-1; 9 bases agree with TRBD1. The CDR3 length is 15 residues. Germline V gene lookup returns CDR1 SQVTM and CDR2 ANQGSEA. CDR3 protein: CSGEQGAPARTEAFF. In DNA form, the CDR3 reads TGCAGCGGTGAACAGGGGGCCCCGGCAAGGACTGAAGCTTTCTTT.

The J gene is TRBJ1-1, the V gene TRBV6-5; 8 bases match TRBD1. CDR3 length: 14 amino acids. V shed 2 bases and J 3 bases; nucleotides not matched to a gene: 2. The germline V gene has CDR1 MNHEY and CDR2 SVGAGI. Written as DNA, the CDR3 is TGTGCCAGCAGTTACGACAGGGGCTACACTGAAGCTTTCTTT. It translates to CASSYDRGYTEAFF.